The present TCR beta chain was sequenced within a study of CD8 T cells in Susac syndrome. The CDR3 spans 9 residues. The germline gives CDR1 DFQATT, CDR2 SNEGSKA (reference sequence). V lost 6 bases to trimming and J lost 7 bases, with 6 bases between them. RNA in amounts of about 0.5 to 1 ug was reverse transcribed with random hexamers. Using its own MiXCR run on the immunoSEQ multiplex PCR reads, TCRdb lists one record per CDR3 protein. The table includes roughly 140,000 distinct CDR3 sequences, approximately 95% detected once. The chain couples TRBV20-1 to TRBJ1-2; possibly TRBD1 for D (5 bases). The sequence derives from a human donor with Susac syndrome. Material for sequencing was CD4+ T cells from PBMCs. For the CDR3, the DNA is TGCAGTGCGGGACGTGGCTACACCTTC. Encoded protein: CSAGRGYTF.